This entry features one TCR beta chain sequence. The data were produced by immunoSEQ multiplex PCR, yet TCRdb's version contains in-frame clones alone and is incomplete. The table records about 350,000 clones, more than 70% of them present only once. The sample originates from a study of blood T cell repertoires in COVID-19. The age range of participants was about 18 to 95 years, with residence in 20 to 25 US areas. Germline CDR1 MNHEY, CDR2 SMNVEV (reference sequence). The V segment lost 4 bases and the J segment 2 bases; nucleotides outside the gene matches: 0. The CDR3 has 14 amino acids. Sequenced: PBMCs or T cells enriched from blood (not recorded which). The receptor's source is a woman in her twenties or thirties who had been exposed to COVID-19. The chain uses TRBV27 and TRBJ2-7; 12 bases map to TRBD2. CDR3 sequence: CASSSSGRAYEQYF. The CDR3 DNA sequence: TGTGCCAGCAGTTCTAGCGGGAGGGCCTACGAGCAGTACTTC.